Presented here are 32 T cell receptor beta chains from one specimen sequenced in a study of vaccination effects on CD4 cells after COVID-19. No cognate antigen is known for these TCRs. Culture proceeded for 10 days, and CD4+ T cells were then isolated. As their vaccination, participants received two doses of either BNT162b2 or mRNA-1273. Sequencing used immunoSEQ multiplex PCR; TCRdb keeps in-frame clones, though not all of them. The data show some 66,000 clones, more than 60% seen once. The material sequenced was CD4+ T cells from PBMCs cultured without peptide, taken after COVID-19 vaccination. Receptor source: a human donor who received a COVID-19 vaccine.

This chain uses TRBV24-1 with TRBJ2-1; D may be TRBD1 (5 bases). Germline CDR1 and CDR2: KGHDR and SFDVKD. V gave up 1 base and J gave up 5 bases, with 14 bases separating them. CDR3 length equals 16 residues. The CDR3 is CATSDFVQGLDNEQFF. The CDR3 bases are TGTGCCACCAGTGATTTTGTCCAGGGATTAGACAATGAGCAGTTCTTC.

The chain combines TRBV6-5 with TRBJ2-7; TRBD1 matches 10 bases. The CDR3 length is 14 residues. The trim removed 5 bases at V and 6 bases at J, leaving 7 bases unmatched. CDR1 MNHEY and CDR2 SVGAGI come from the germline V gene. CDR3 sequence (DNA): TGTGCCAGCAGTCCTCGACAGGGGGCACGCGAGCAGTACGTC. It is translated as CASSPRQGAREQYV.

This clone was seen a few times. The chain carries TRBV5-8 and TRBJ1-3, with D uncertain. CDR1 and CDR2 (germline): SGHTS, YDEGEE. V was pared by 4 bases and J by 5 bases, with 16 bases between. The CDR3 has 15 amino acids. CDR3 nucleotides: TGTGCCAGCAGCCCGGAGTGGACTGTTCGAAACACCATATATTTT. Encoded protein: CASSPEWTVRNTIYF.

This sequence joins TRBV3-1 (or the pseudogene TRBV3-2) and TRBJ1-2; a possible D gene is TRBD1 (5 bases). This CDR3 contains 15 residues. Deletions cut 0 bases from V and 2 bases from J, with 10 bases between. Germline CDR1 reads LGHDT; CDR2 reads YNNKEL (reference sequence). The CDR3 nucleotides read TGTGCCAGCAGCCAAGACTCTCGGGGGAACTATGGCTACACCTTC. Amino acid sequence: CASSQDSRGNYGYTF.

This clone was seen only once. The chain carries TRBV19 and TRBJ1-2; 8 positions match TRBD1. Germline assignment: CDR1 LNHDA and CDR2 SQIVND (reference sequence). CDR3 size: 16 residues. Trimming cost V 5 bases and J 1 base; bases outside gene matches: 9. The CDR3 DNA is TGTGCCAGTAGTCAAATGCAGGGGGCGCGTAACTATGGCTACACCTTC. It yields the protein CASSQMQGARNYGYTF.

This clone was found once. V gene TRBV18 combines with J gene TRBJ1-5; TRBD1 agrees at 12 bases. This CDR3 region has 17 residues. V lost 2 bases to trimming and J lost 5 bases; unmatched junction nucleotides: 7. Germline-derived CDR1 and CDR2 are KGHSH and LQKENI. CDR3 DNA sequence: TGTGCCAGCTCACCAACTAGGGGACAGGGGGCTTATCAGCCCCAGCATTTT. It yields the protein CASSPTRGQGAYQPQHF. The complete variable domain, with remaining parts taken from reference TRBV18 and TRBJ1-5, reads NAGVMQNPRHLVRRRGQEARLRCSPMKGHSHVYWYRQLPEEGLKFMVYLQKENIIDESGMPKERFSAEFPKEGPSILRIQQVVRGDSAAYFCASSPTRGQGAYQPQHFGDGTRLSIL.

The chain uses TRBV6-1 and TRBJ2-3, with a possible D match to TRBD2 (7 bases). Germline V gene data show CDR1 as MNHNS and CDR2 as SASEGT. This CDR3 is built from 17 residues. The ends were cut back, 0 bases at V and 2 bases at J, with 15 bases in the middle. The CDR3 sequence: CASSEAMGGGNTDTQYF. As DNA, the CDR3 is TGTGCCAGCAGTGAAGCAATGGGCGGGGGCAACACAGATACGCAGTATTTT.

Only a few counts were recorded for this clone. The genes are TRBV6-5 and TRBJ2-2, with D maybe TRBD2 (7 bases). Germline loops: CDR1 MNHEY, CDR2 SVGAGI. The CDR3 length is 14 residues. Trimming took off 11 bases at V and 5 bases at J, with 18 bases between the two ends. CDR3 loop: CARPGGPGTGELFF. Written as DNA, the CDR3 is TGTGCCCGCCCCGGGGGGCCAGGTACCGGGGAGCTGTTTTTT.

The V and J genes are TRBV6-2 or TRBV6-3 and TRBJ1-5; D is undetermined. CDR1 and CDR2 from the germline V gene are MNHEY and SVGEGT. Trimming pared 3 bases from V and 2 bases from J, leaving 11 bases between. This CDR3 has 15 amino acids. CDR3 residues: CASSYRVLGNQPQHF. In nucleotides, the CDR3 is TGTGCCAGCAGTTATCGGGTTTTGGGCAATCAGCCCCAGCATTTT.

This clone was seen more than once but under ten times. This chain joins TRBV12-3 or TRBV12-4 and TRBJ1-1; a weak D match, TRBD1 (5 bases). The CDR3 runs to 12 residues. V dropped 6 bases and J dropped 5 bases, with 10 bases sitting between them. The CDR3 loop is CASSAGYTEAFF. The DNA for the CDR3 is TGTGCCAGCAGCGCAGGGTATACTGAAGCTTTCTTT.

V and J are TRBV5-6 and TRBJ1-1; 7 positions agree with TRBD1. CDR3 length: 14 residues. Per germline, CDR1 SGHDT and CDR2 YYEEEE. Trimming at V came to 6 bases and at J to 0 bases, leaving 5 bases not matched to a gene. The CDR3 nucleotides read TGTGCCAGCATCCTTGGGACAGTGAACACTGAAGCTTTCTTT. Its translation is CASILGTVNTEAFF.

The V call is TRBV6-5, the J call TRBJ1-5; 9 positions agree with TRBD1. Trimming removed 5 bases from V and 9 bases from J; junction bases left unmatched: 5. From germline, CDR1 is MNHEY and CDR2 SVGAGI. This CDR3 comprises 13 residues. CDR3 nucleotide sequence: TGTGCCAGCAGTCAGGACAGGGGTCCGCCCCAGCATTTT. Translation gives CASSQDRGPPQHF.

This chain links TRBV5-6 with TRBJ1-4; D uncertain. The V end was cut by 1 base, the J end by 4 bases, with 11 bases between. The CDR3 covers 15 residues. CDR1 and CDR2 (germline): SGHDT, YYEEEE. Written as DNA, the CDR3 is TGTGCCAGCAGCTTGTTTGGTAGGATTAATGAAAAACTGTTTTTT. Its protein product is CASSLFGRINEKLFF.

The V and J genes are TRBV5-1 and TRBJ2-1, with D perhaps TRBD1 (5 bases). Germline assignment: CDR1 SGHRS and CDR2 YFSETQ. V was cut by 1 base and J by 7 bases, with 15 bases left in between. This CDR3 is 15 amino acids long. The CDR3 reads CASSLTGGSRNEQFF. In nucleotides, the CDR3 is TGCGCCAGCAGCTTGACAGGTGGATCGCGGAATGAGCAGTTCTTC.

The rearrangement uses TRBV3-1 (or the pseudogene TRBV3-2) and TRBJ2-5; 11 bases match TRBD2. This CDR3 is 16 amino acids long. Germline lookup yields CDR1 LGHDT and CDR2 YNNKEL (reference sequence). The junction had 8 bases not matched to a gene; V was cut back by 1 base and J by 7 bases. In DNA, the CDR3 is TGTGCCAGCAGCCAAGTCAAGGGGGGGACTAGCGGGACCCAGTACTTC. This gives the protein CASSQVKGGTSGTQYF.

The V gene is TRBV19, the J gene TRBJ1-5; no reliable D call. The germline V and J ends were trimmed by 2 bases and 0 bases, with 14 bases remaining between them. This CDR3 spans 17 amino acids. Per the germline V gene, CDR1 is LNHDA and CDR2 is SQIVND (reference sequence). CDR3 nucleotide sequence: TGTGCCAGTAGTATATTGTCGGGGATTTATAGCAATCAGCCCCAGCATTTT. This gives the protein CASSILSGIYSNQPQHF.

The V call is TRBV2, the J call TRBJ1-2; TRBD1 aligns across 7 bases. V shed 10 bases, J shed 3 bases, and the junction held 14 bases outside the gene matches. There are 15 residues in the CDR3. Germline CDR1 reads SNHLY; CDR2 reads FYNNEI. The CDR3 spells CATGARGRGYYGYTF. In DNA form, the CDR3 reads TGTGCCACTGGTGCTAGGGGGCGAGGCTACTATGGCTACACCTTC. Based on the CDR3 plus reference TRBV2 and TRBJ1-2, the full variable domain is EPEVTQTPSHQVTQMGQEVILRCVPISNHLYFYWYRQILGQKVEFLVSFYNNEISEKSEIFDDQFSVERPDGSNFTLKIRSTKLEDSAMYFCATGARGRGYYGYTFGSGTRLTVV.

This chain uses TRBV7-5 with TRBJ2-7; TRBD1, the D gene given by the table, was not confirmed from the DNA. TRBV7-5 is deemed a pseudogene. This CDR3 is 14 amino acids long. The CDR3 loop reads CARSPSGTDYEQYV. The CDR3, as DNA: TGTGCCAGAAGCCCCTCCGGGACAGACTACGAGCAGTACGTC.

The chain recombines TRBV2 with TRBJ1-1; maybe TRBD1 (5 bases). The germline V gene has CDR1 SNHLY and CDR2 FYNNEI. V lost 5 bases, J lost 0 bases, and 7 bases lay in between. CDR3 length: 13 amino acids. The CDR3 DNA sequence: TGTGCCAGCAGTCAGGACATGAACACTGAAGCTTTCTTT. Its protein product is CASSQDMNTEAFF.

J is TRBJ2-7 and V is TRBV28; the D call may be TRBD1 or TRBD2 (5 bases each). This CDR3 is built from 12 residues. The V and J ends lost 5 bases and 7 bases respectively, with 12 bases between them. Germline CDR1 reads MDHEN; CDR2 reads SYDVKM. DNA of the CDR3: TGTGCCAGCAGTGTCAGGGCGGGTGAGCAGTACGTC. It yields the protein CASSVRAGEQYV.

The chain links TRBV7-2 to TRBJ1-5, with D possibly matching TRBD1 (5 bases). Germline CDR1 SGHTA, CDR2 FQGNSA. CDR3 size: 15 residues. V was pared by 5 bases and J by 0 bases, with 11 bases between. The DNA for the CDR3 is TGTGCCAGCAGCCCGACAGTCAATAGCAATCAGCCCCAGCATTTT. Protein: CASSPTVNSNQPQHF.

The chain carries TRBV27 and TRBJ2-7; D may match TRBD1 or TRBD2 (5 bases each). Deletions cut 0 bases from V and 9 bases from J, with 18 bases between. Germline CDR1 and CDR2: MNHEY and SMNVEV (reference sequence). CDR3 length: 15 amino acids. The CDR3 protein is CASSLSGTGQAGQYV. The DNA for the CDR3 is TGTGCCAGCAGTTTATCGGGGACCGGCCAAGCCGGGCAGTACGTC.

In its sample, this clone was seen a few times. This chain links TRBV27 with TRBJ1-4, with a possible D match to TRBD1 (5 bases). The CDR3 consists of 15 residues. The germline gives CDR1 MNHEY, CDR2 SMNVEV (reference sequence). V lost 5 bases, J lost 2 bases, and 12 bases lay in between. The CDR3, as DNA: TGTGCCAGCAGTGCGCAGGGTTTGACTAATGAAAAACTGTTTTTT. Amino acids: CASSAQGLTNEKLFF.

The chain couples TRBV19 to TRBJ1-1; 9 bases fit TRBD1. Germline V CDR1 and CDR2: LNHDA, SQIVND (reference sequence). The V segment lost 11 bases and the J segment 10 bases; nucleotides outside the gene matches: 17. CDR3 length: 14 amino acids. CDR3 coding DNA: TGTGCCTCAAAACCCCCGAGGACAGGGGAGCGAGCTTTCTTT. Protein sequence: CASKPPRTGERAFF.

The chain has TRBV7-9 and TRBJ2-2; D might be TRBD1 (6 bases). V lost 0 bases and J 3 bases, leaving 8 bases between the germline ends. The CDR3 has 15 amino acids. Germline loops: CDR1 SEHNR, CDR2 FQNEAQ (reference sequence). CDR3 coding DNA: TGTGCCAGCAGCTTAGCGTACAGGGACACCGGGGAGCTGTTTTTT. Residues: CASSLAYRDTGELFF.

The rearrangement joins TRBV9 to TRBJ2-6; D unclear. There are 16 residues in the CDR3. V was trimmed by 1 base and J by 0 bases, leaving 8 bases between them. Germline V gives CDR1 SGDLS, CDR2 YYNGEE. Written as DNA, the CDR3 is TGTGCCAGCAGCGTATCCTCCCGCTCTGGGGCCAACGTCCTGACTTTC. This encodes CASSVSSRSGANVLTF. The full variable domain, its missing parts supplied by reference TRBV9 and TRBJ2-6, is DSGVTQTPKHLITATGQRVTLRCSPRSGDLSVYWYQQSLDQGLQFLIQYYNGEERAKGNILERFSAQQFPDLHSELNLSSLELGDSALYFCASSVSSRSGANVLTFGAGSRLTVL.

The chain couples TRBV19 to TRBJ2-2; D not resolved. Germline V gene lookup returns CDR1 LNHDA and CDR2 SQIVND (reference sequence). The CDR3 runs 17 residues. V lost 2 bases and J lost 5, with 18 bases in between. This CDR3 is CASSIRAPLRRTGELFF. The CDR3 DNA follows: TGTGCCAGTAGTATACGGGCCCCCCTGAGAAGGACCGGGGAGCTGTTTTTT.

The chain links TRBV3-1 (or the pseudogene TRBV3-2) to TRBJ2-3; 7 positions match TRBD2. Germline V gene lookup returns CDR1 LGHDT and CDR2 YNNKEL (reference sequence). With 4 bases clipped from V and 0 bases from J, the junction kept 10 bases outside the gene matches. This CDR3 comprises 17 residues. This CDR3 reads CASSLYRGGSSTDTQYF. The CDR3 nucleotides are TGTGCCAGCAGCCTATACCGCGGGGGATCTAGCACAGATACGCAGTATTTT.

This clone showed up just once. The chain is built from TRBV28 and TRBJ2-2, with a weak D call TRBD1 (5 bases). The CDR3 sequence is 18 residues long. Germline loops: CDR1 MDHEN, CDR2 SYDVKM. V was shortened by 1 base and J by 2 bases, with 17 bases between the two germline ends. CDR3 sequence (DNA): TGTGCCAGCAGTTTATTACGTCTTCGGCAGGGTAACACCGGGGAGCTGTTTTTT. As protein: CASSLLRLRQGNTGELFF.

The V and J genes are TRBV4-3 and TRBJ1-1; perhaps TRBD1 as D (5 bases). CDR3 size: 15 residues. Germline loops: CDR1 LGHNA, CDR2 YSLEER. Trimming cost V 4 bases and J 4 bases, with 16 bases left between them. CDR3 protein: CASSRLGLKSTEAFF. CDR3 DNA sequence: TGCGCCAGCAGCCGGTTGGGACTGAAGAGCACTGAAGCTTTCTTT.

This sequence joins TRBV5-1 and TRBJ2-3; TRBD2 aligns across 8 bases. The trim removed 2 bases at V and 1 base at J, leaving 0 bases unmatched. CDR3 length: 14 amino acids. Germline assignment: CDR1 SGHRS and CDR2 YFSETQ. The CDR3 reads CASSFSGGTDTQYF. CDR3 DNA sequence: TGCGCCAGCAGCTTTAGCGGGGGCACAGATACGCAGTATTTT.

The chain is built from TRBV7-2 and TRBJ2-2; TRBD1 might be the D (6 bases). The CDR3 contains 12 residues. Deletions cut 6 bases from V and 7 bases from J, with 9 bases between. Germline V CDR1 and CDR2: SGHTA, FQGNSA. Here the CDR3 reads CASSLQGGELFF. Here the CDR3 DNA reads TGTGCCAGCAGTCTACAGGGCGGGGAGCTGTTTTTT. The entire variable domain, with the rest obtained from reference TRBV7-2 and TRBJ2-2, is as follows: GAGVSQSPSNKVTEKGKDVELRCDPISGHTALYWYRQSLGQGLEFLIYFQGNSAPDKSGLPSDRFSAERTGGSVSTLTIQRTQQEDSAVYLCASSLQGGELFFGEGSRLTVL.